A single sample is the source of the 20 T cell receptor beta chains below, sequenced in a study of T cells in Graves' hyperthyroidism and ophthalmopathy. What was amplified from RNA transcripts were TCR beta CDR3 regions. HTBI primers were employed in a first-round RT-PCR of the TCR CDR3. TCRdb analysed the multiplex PCR reads with MiXCR anew, one entry per CDR3 protein. The table has about 250,000 distinct CDR3 sequences, approximately 23% seen once. The sequenced material came from blood. The source of these receptors is a woman aged 40 to 50 with Graves' ophthalmopathy.

Note on this clonotype: Since the CDR3 does not end with the conserved phenylalanine or tryptophan, this likely comes from a read error. This chain uses TRBV3-1 with TRBJ1-2, with 7 bases identical to TRBD1. There are 15 residues in the CDR3. Germline V CDR1 and CDR2: LGHDT, YNNKEL (reference sequence). With 5 bases clipped from V and 0 bases from J, the junction kept 6 bases outside the gene matches. This CDR3 reads CASSSRQGSNYGYTI. The CDR3 DNA follows: TGTGCCAGCAGCTCTAGACAGGGCTCTAACTATGGCTACACCATC.

This clonotype appeared many times. The chain recombines TRBV29-1 with TRBJ2-2; the match to TRBD1 covers 10 bases. Germline assignment: CDR1 SQVTM and CDR2 ANQGSEA. This CDR3 comprises 14 residues. J lost 4 bases, V lost 6 bases, and 5 bases had no gene match. The CDR3 loop is CSVRTGGTTGELFF. DNA for the CDR3: TGCAGCGTCAGGACAGGGGGTACCACCGGGGAGCTGTTTTTT.

In its sample, this clonotype was seen many times. The chain is built from TRBV2 and TRBJ1-1; D call uncertain. This CDR3 contains 11 residues. Germline CDR1 is SNHLY and CDR2 is FYNNEI. V shed 5 bases and J shed 6 bases, with 7 bases lying between them. The CDR3 region has the DNA TGTGCCAGCAGTACCAGTGCTGAAGCTTTCTTT. It codes for CASSTSAEAFF. Complete variable domain (other parts from reference TRBV2 and TRBJ1-1): EPEVTQTPSHQVTQMGQEVILRCVPISNHLYFYWYRQILGQKVEFLVSFYNNEISEKSEIFDDQFSVERPDGSNFTLKIRSTKLEDSAMYFCASSTSAEAFFGQGTRLTVV.

In regard to this clonotype: A much larger clone sits a single nucleotide away, making a read error possible. The rearrangement uses TRBV6-1 and TRBJ2-2; D assignment may be TRBD1 or TRBD2 (7 bases each). This CDR3 comprises 16 residues. Germline V gene data show CDR1 as MNHNS and CDR2 as SASEGT. The CDR3 sequence is CSSRPGGTANTGELFF. The CDR3 DNA sequence: TGTTCCAGCAGACCCGGGGGGACAGCGAACACCGGGGAGCTGTTTTTT.

This clonotype was observed many times. The CDR3 spells CASSTGKMNTEAFF. The CDR3 nucleotides read TGTGCCAGTAGTACGGGTAAGATGAACACTGAAGCTTTCTTT. The chain carries TRBV19 and TRBJ1-1; D is unclear. Deletions cut 4 bases from V and 0 bases from J, with 9 bases between. The germline gives CDR1 LNHDA, CDR2 SQIVND (reference sequence). CDR3 length: 14 residues.

Note on this clonotype: Given the absence of the conserved phenylalanine or tryptophan at the CDR3 end, a read error is likely. The CDR3: CASSLIVPGLVTGELFL. The DNA for the CDR3 is TGTGCCAGCAGTTTAATTGTCCCGGGACTCGTCACCGGGGAGCTGTTTCTT. V and J are TRBV28 and TRBJ2-2; weak D call: TRBD2 (6 bases). CDR1 and CDR2 (germline): MDHEN, SYDVKM. CDR3 length: 17 residues. With 2 bases removed from V and 4 bases from J, the gap between germline ends came to 17 bases.

The chain links TRBV7-8 to TRBJ2-5, with TRBD1 as a possible D gene (6 bases). Germline loops: CDR1 SGHVS, CDR2 FQNEAQ. This CDR3 has 13 residues. Trimming shortened V by 6 bases and J by 2 bases, and 10 bases separated the two germline ends. DNA of the CDR3: TGTGCCAGCAGACAGGGTGGGCAAGAGACCCAGTACTTC. Translated, it gives CASRQGGQETQYF.

In its sample, this clonotype was seen many times. CDR3 DNA sequence: TGTGCCAGCACCCCAACATTGACTAGCTCCTACGAGCAGTACTTC. This codes for CASTPTLTSSYEQYF. The gene calls are TRBV2 and TRBJ2-7; possibly TRBD2 for D (6 bases). The CDR3 loop spans 15 amino acids. CDR1 SNHLY and CDR2 FYNNEI come from the germline V gene. Between the trimmed V and J ends, which lost 7 bases and 0 bases, there was a span of 16 bases.

This clonotype was seen ten or more times. The chain uses TRBV4-2 and TRBJ1-5; 7 bases map to TRBD1. CDR1 and CDR2 (germline): LGHNA, YNFKEQ. V lost 3 bases and J lost 6; bases outside the gene matches: 8. The CDR3 is made up of 15 amino acids. The CDR3 coding sequence is TGTGCCAGCAGCCAGGAAGACAGGGATGGTCAGCCCCAGCATTTT. Protein: CASSQEDRDGQPQHF.

This clonotype was recorded many times. V and J are TRBV6-1 and TRBJ1-2, with 7 nucleotides matching TRBD1. With V trimmed by 6 bases and J by 2 bases, 6 bases remained unmatched. This CDR3 is built from 14 residues. Germline-derived CDR1 and CDR2 are MNHNS and SASEGT. The CDR3 sequence: CASRHPTGNYGYTF. The CDR3 DNA is TGTGCCAGCAGACACCCGACAGGGAACTATGGCTACACCTTC.

This clonotype came up many times. The chain carries TRBV5-6 and TRBJ1-2; maybe TRBD1 (5 bases). In germline, CDR1 is SGHDT, CDR2 YYEEEE. Trimming pared 4 bases from V and 1 base from J, leaving 11 bases between. The CDR3 totals 14 residues. CDR3 sequence: CASSTGTGNYGYTF. DNA of the CDR3: TGTGCCAGCAGCACCGGGACCGGTAACTATGGCTACACCTTC.

This sequence joins TRBV11-2 and TRBJ2-2; perhaps TRBD2 as D (6 bases). This CDR3 spans 16 amino acids. V lost 5 bases to trimming and J lost 0 bases, with 13 bases between them. The germline V gene has CDR1 SGHAT and CDR2 FQNNGV. CDR3 in amino acids: CASSLSSGTNTGELFF. DNA of the CDR3: TGTGCCAGCAGCCTGAGTAGCGGAACGAACACCGGGGAGCTGTTTTTT.

In this sample, this clonotype turned up a few times. The chain has TRBV5-4 and TRBJ1-1; no firm D call. The germline V gene encodes CDR1 SGHNT and CDR2 YYREEE (reference sequence). V lost 5 bases and J 0 bases, leaving 11 bases between the germline ends. The CDR3 contains 14 residues. For the CDR3, the DNA is TGTGCCAGCAGTCCCTCGTTGTTGAACACTGAAGCTTTCTTT. Translation: CASSPSLLNTEAFF.

The chain carries TRBV5-1 and TRBJ1-1, with TRBD1 matching over 7 bases. The CDR3 sequence is 13 residues long. Germline V gene lookup returns CDR1 SGHRS and CDR2 YFSETQ. V was pared by 4 bases and J by 10 bases, with 10 bases of the junction left unmatched. The CDR3 here is CASSTRQGLGAFF. For the CDR3, the DNA is TGCGCCAGCAGCACCAGACAGGGCCTTGGAGCTTTCTTT.

This clonotype has at least ten counts. A read error may account for a junction end that differs from germline. This chain links TRBV28 with TRBJ1-3; perhaps TRBD1 as D (5 bases). The CDR3 covers 14 residues. Germline values: CDR1 MDHEN, CDR2 SYDVKM. The CDR3 region is CASSFRGVGNTTYF. The CDR3, as DNA: TGTGCCAGCAGTTTTCGGGGGGTAGGAAACACCACATATTTT. Together with reference TRBV28 and TRBJ1-3, the CDR3 gives the full variable domain: DVKVTQSSRYLVKRTGEKVFLECVQDMDHENMFWYRQDPGLGLRLIYFSYDVKMKEKGDIPEGYSVSREKKERFSLILESASTNQTSMYLCASSFRGVGNTTYFGEGSWLTVV.

This rearrangement joins TRBV28 to TRBJ1-2, with D perhaps TRBD1 (6 bases). The CDR3 sequence is 15 residues long. CDR1 is MDHEN, CDR2 SYDVKM, per germline. Trimming removed 3 bases at V and 6 bases at J, with 17 bases between. CDR3 protein: CASSFSNWGADGYTF. CDR3 coding DNA: TGTGCCAGCAGTTTCAGTAATTGGGGGGCGGATGGCTACACCTTC.

Many counts were recorded for this clonotype. This chain uses TRBV13 with TRBJ2-7; D uncertain. The V end lost 5 bases, the J end lost 2 bases, and 7 bases lay between the germline ends. The length of the CDR3 is 12 residues. Germline CDR1 PRHDT, CDR2 FYEKMQ (reference sequence). CDR3: CASSNDTYEQYF. The CDR3 DNA reads as TGTGCCAGCAGCAACGACACCTACGAGCAGTACTTC.

The chain uses TRBV6-1 and TRBJ1-1; D remains ambiguous. Germline V gene sequence: CDR1 MNHNS, CDR2 SASEGT. The CDR3 consists of 15 residues. Trimming shortened V by 4 bases and J by 0 bases, and 12 bases separated the two germline ends. The CDR3 nucleotides are TGTGCCAGCAGTGCCTATTGGCAGATGAACACTGAAGCTTTCTTT. Translated: CASSAYWQMNTEAFF.

This clonotype occurred many times. This chain uses TRBV12-3 or TRBV12-4 with TRBJ1-5; D is ambiguous. V gave up 4 bases and J gave up 4 bases, with 14 bases separating them. The CDR3 is 15 residues long. CDR3 residues: CASSSTGLENQPQHF. Here the CDR3 DNA reads TGTGCCAGCAGTTCCACGGGTTTAGAGAATCAGCCCCAGCATTTT.

This clonotype was observed at least ten times. The chain links TRBV20-1 to TRBJ2-7; 13 nucleotides match TRBD2. CDR1 is DFQATT and CDR2 is SNEGSKA in the germline V gene (reference sequence). Trimming removed 3 bases from V and 6 bases from J; junction bases left unmatched: 5. The CDR3 runs 14 residues. The CDR3 DNA reads TGCAGTGCTAGGTTTGGACTAGCGGGAGTCGAGCAGTACTTC. Its translation: CSARFGLAGVEQYF.